This is a list of T cell receptor beta chains from one sample in a study of sequential checkpoint blockade in melanoma. The protocol was immunoSEQ multiplex PCR, while the TCRdb copy is restricted to in-frame clones and leaves out a portion. This table holds fewer than 30,000 clones, about 80% found once. Sequenced material: CD8+ T cells sorted from blood (inferred from file names), taken from a patient given nivolumab and ipilimumab in sequence. Source of these receptors: a human donor with melanoma. The CDR3 runs from the conserved cysteine through the conserved F or W. A D gene is named only where the DNA matches it firmly. Only part of the rows carry a size: once, few, many, or a class if the clone is expanded.

abundance: .; v_gene: TRBV29-1; len: 11; j_gene: TRBJ2-1; d_gene: .; CDR3nt: TGCAGCGTTGACAGTTACAATGAGCAGTTCTTC; CDR3aa: CSVDSYNEQFF
abundance: once; v_gene: TRBV28; len: 16; j_gene: TRBJ2-1; d_gene: TRBD2; CDR3nt: TGTGCCAGCAGTCTACGTCGGGAGGGGCCCTACAATGAGCAGTTCTTC; CDR3aa: CASSLRREGPYNEQFF
abundance: .; v_gene: TRBV27; len: 16; j_gene: TRBJ2-4; d_gene: .; CDR3nt: TGTGCCAGCAGTCTAATGACAGACCTAGCCAAAAACATTCAGTACTTC; CDR3aa: CASSLMTDLAKNIQYF
abundance: .; v_gene: TRBV4-1; len: 14; j_gene: TRBJ1-2; d_gene: .; CDR3nt: TGCGCCAGCAGCCTTTCGACAGGCAACTATGGCTACACCTTC; CDR3aa: CASSLSTGNYGYTF
abundance: .; v_gene: TRBV9; len: 15; j_gene: TRBJ1-1; d_gene: .; CDR3nt: TGTGCCAGCAGCGTAGGAGGGGGGGTGGGCACTGAAGCTTTCTTT; CDR3aa: CASSVGGGVGTEAFF
abundance: .; v_gene: TRBV4-1; len: 15; j_gene: TRBJ2-1; d_gene: TRBD2; CDR3nt: TGCGCCAGCAGCCCGCCCGGGGAGGGCCCCAATGAGCAGTTCTTC; CDR3aa: CASSPPGEGPNEQFF
abundance: .; v_gene: TRBV4-1; len: 13; j_gene: TRBJ2-7; d_gene: TRBD1; CDR3nt: TGCGCCAGCAGCCCAGGACAGGGGAACGAGCAGTACTTC; CDR3aa: CASSPGQGNEQYF
abundance: .; v_gene: TRBV7-9; len: 15; j_gene: TRBJ1-1; d_gene: .; CDR3nt: TGTGCCAGCAGCTACCTAGGGGGGGCAAGCACTGAAGCTTTCTTT; CDR3aa: CASSYLGGASTEAFF
abundance: .; v_gene: TRBV4-2; len: 16; j_gene: TRBJ2-7; d_gene: TRBD2; CDR3nt: TGTGCCAGCAGCCAAGACCCCCTGACTAGCGGGGACGAGCAGTACTTC; CDR3aa: CASSQDPLTSGDEQYF
abundance: few; v_gene: TRBV6-1; len: 14; j_gene: TRBJ2-1; d_gene: .; CDR3nt: TGTGCCAGCAGTCGGAGGAGCTCCTACAATGAGCAGTTCTTC; CDR3aa: CASSRRSSYNEQFF
abundance: .; v_gene: TRBV5-1; len: 16; j_gene: TRBJ2-2; d_gene: .; CDR3nt: TGCGCCAGCAGCTTGTATCCCGGACAGCGGACCGGAGAGCTGTTTTTT; CDR3aa: CASSLYPGQRTGELFF
abundance: .; v_gene: TRBV5-8; len: 14; j_gene: TRBJ1-5; d_gene: TRBD1; CDR3nt: TGTGCCAGCAGCCCTACAGGGGGCTTTCAGCCCCAGCATTTT; CDR3aa: CASSPTGGFQPQHF
abundance: .; v_gene: TRBV28; len: 15; j_gene: TRBJ1-4; d_gene: TRBD1; CDR3nt: TGTGCCAGCAGCCGATCGGGACAGCCAAATGAAAAACTGTTTTTT; CDR3aa: CASSRSGQPNEKLFF
abundance: .; v_gene: TRBV25-1; len: 16; j_gene: TRBJ1-1; d_gene: .; CDR3nt: TGTGCCAGCAGTGAATCGGGGATCTCCATGAACACTGAAGCTTTCTTT; CDR3aa: CASSESGISMNTEAFF
abundance: .; v_gene: TRBV11-2; len: 14; j_gene: TRBJ1-2; d_gene: TRBD1; CDR3nt: TGTGCCAGCAGCTTAGGACAGGGGGTTTATGGCTACACCTTC; CDR3aa: CASSLGQGVYGYTF
abundance: few; v_gene: TRBV9; len: 17; j_gene: TRBJ2-5; d_gene: TRBD2; CDR3nt: TGTGCCAGCAGCGTAGTAGCGGGGGGGGGTCCCGCGGAGACCCAGTACTTC; CDR3aa: CASSVVAGGGPAETQYF
abundance: medium-sized; v_gene: TRBV9; len: 16; j_gene: TRBJ2-5; d_gene: TRBD2; CDR3nt: TGTGCCAGCAGCGCCAGACTAGCGGGGGACCAAGAGACCCAGTACTTC; CDR3aa: CASSARLAGDQETQYF
abundance: .; v_gene: TRBV7-2; len: 17; j_gene: TRBJ2-6; d_gene: TRBD1; CDR3nt: TGTGCCAGCAGCTTGGACGTGGGGACAGCTGGGGCCAACGTCCTGACTTTC; CDR3aa: CASSLDVGTAGANVLTF
abundance: few; v_gene: TRBV2; len: 10; j_gene: TRBJ1-4; d_gene: .; CDR3nt: TGTGCCAGCAGGGGCAGGGAGGTGTTTTTT; CDR3aa: CASRGREVFF
abundance: few; v_gene: TRBV9; len: 16; j_gene: TRBJ2-5; d_gene: TRBD2; CDR3nt: TGTGCCAGCAGCGCCCGACTAGCGGGGGAGCAAGAGACCCAGTACTTC; CDR3aa: CASSARLAGEQETQYF
abundance: .; v_gene: TRBV18; len: 15; j_gene: TRBJ2-7; d_gene: TRBD1; CDR3nt: TGTGCCAGCTCACCAAGGGACAGGGTTTCCTACGAGCAGTACTTC; CDR3aa: CASSPRDRVSYEQYF
abundance: .; v_gene: TRBV29-1; len: 12; j_gene: TRBJ1-2; d_gene: .; CDR3nt: TGCAGCGTTGAAGCAGGGGTTAGAGGCTACACCTTC; CDR3aa: CSVEAGVRGYTF
abundance: .; v_gene: TRBV7-8; len: 17; j_gene: TRBJ2-7; d_gene: .; CDR3nt: TGTGCCAGCAGCTTAGCGCTAGTCCTTTGGGGAGGCTACGAGCAGTACTTC; CDR3aa: CASSLALVLWGGYEQYF
abundance: .; v_gene: TRBV10-3; len: 19; j_gene: TRBJ2-1; d_gene: TRBD2; CDR3nt: TGTGCCATCAGTGAGTCATTTCAGGGGACTAGCGGTTCCTACAATGAGCAGTTCTTC; CDR3aa: CAISESFQGTSGSYNEQFF
abundance: .; v_gene: TRBV29-1; len: 13; j_gene: TRBJ2-7; d_gene: .; CDR3nt: TGCAGCGCTGCTTCCAGGGATACCTACGAGCAGTACTTC; CDR3aa: CSAASRDTYEQYF
abundance: .; v_gene: TRBV4-3; len: 14; j_gene: TRBJ1-2; d_gene: .; CDR3nt: TGCGCCAGCAGCCAAGGAGCGGGGGCAGGTGGCTACACCTTC; CDR3aa: CASSQGAGAGGYTF
abundance: once; v_gene: TRBV7-9; len: 18; j_gene: TRBJ1-2; d_gene: .; CDR3nt: TGTGCCAGCAGCTCCAGCTACGACACACAGTACCCTAACTATGGCTACACCTTC; CDR3aa: CASSSSYDTQYPNYGYTF
abundance: .; v_gene: TRBV5-1; len: 13; j_gene: TRBJ1-1; d_gene: .; CDR3nt: TGCGCCAGCAGCTTGGTGCCAGGGGCTGAAGCTTTCTTT; CDR3aa: CASSLVPGAEAFF
abundance: .; v_gene: TRBV4-1; len: 17; j_gene: TRBJ1-1; d_gene: .; CDR3nt: TGCGCCAGCAGTCCTCAAATGGCAGGCTATATGAACACTGAAGCTTTCTTT; CDR3aa: CASSPQMAGYMNTEAFF
abundance: .; v_gene: TRBV6-5; len: 16; j_gene: TRBJ2-1; d_gene: TRBD2; CDR3nt: TGTGCCAGCAGTTACACGACTAGCGGGGGGTTAGATGAGCAGTTCTTC; CDR3aa: CASSYTTSGGLDEQFF
abundance: .; v_gene: TRBV6-1; len: 13; j_gene: TRBJ1-5; d_gene: .; CDR3nt: TGTGCCAGCAGTGGGGCAGGGCATCAGCCCCAGCATTTT; CDR3aa: CASSGAGHQPQHF
abundance: .; v_gene: TRBV19; len: 14; j_gene: TRBJ2-1; d_gene: TRBD1; CDR3nt: TGTGCCAGCAGACAGGGTGGCTCCTACAATGAGCAGTTCTTC; CDR3aa: CASRQGGSYNEQFF
abundance: .; v_gene: TRBV29-1; len: 13; j_gene: TRBJ2-7; d_gene: TRBD2; CDR3nt: TGCAGCGCCCTGACTAGCGGGGCCTACGAGCAGTACTTC; CDR3aa: CSALTSGAYEQYF
abundance: .; v_gene: TRBV7-9; len: 17; j_gene: TRBJ2-7; d_gene: .; CDR3nt: TGTGCCAGCAGCTTAAATCCTTGGCAAACCGATTCCTACGAGCAGTACTTC; CDR3aa: CASSLNPWQTDSYEQYF